This T cell receptor (beta chain) was captured by sequencing in a study of T cell responses to AZD1222 COVID-19 vaccine. Study-wide results and caveats: After the peak T cell response, and only then, were repertoires sampled. Variant regions that are unmutated are reportedly the target of nearly half of spike-specific TCRs. At baseline, just five to seven AZD1222 recipients tested seropositive. A mostly white British donor set with more females was recruited, and clonal diversity was possibly underestimated.

A word on this clone: The antigen remains undetermined.

Assay used: immunoSEQ multiplex PCR; TCRdb lists only in-frame clones, some missing. The profile covers about 150,000 clones, with about 87% appearing a single time and under 3.5% taken by the ten largest. The source was peripheral blood, collected on day 0 of MenACWY control vaccination. The origin of this receptor is an adult in good health.

CDR3 sequence (DNA): TGTGCCAGCAGACCCCGGACAGGGGGAGGTGGAAACACCATATATTTT. Residues: CASRPRTGGGGNTIYF. The chain carries TRBV7-2 and TRBJ1-3, with 10 nucleotides matching TRBD1. From germline, CDR1 is SGHTA and CDR2 FQGNSA. The trim removed 6 bases at V and 3 bases at J, leaving 8 bases unmatched. The CDR3 covers 16 residues. The full variable domain, with the rest looked up from reference TRBV7-2 and TRBJ1-3, is GAGVSQSPSNKVTEKGKDVELRCDPISGHTALYWYRQSLGQGLEFLIYFQGNSAPDKSGLPSDRFSAERTGGSVSTLTIQRTQQEDSAVYLCASRPRTGGGGNTIYFGEGSWLTVV.